What follows describes a single T cell receptor beta chain. The V segment lost 5 bases and the J segment 2 bases; nucleotides outside the gene matches: 2. The CDR3 totals 15 residues. Germline CDR1 LNHDA, CDR2 SQIVND (reference sequence). This entry comes from a study of shared clonotypes between healthy human individuals. Sequencing was performed with immunoSEQ multiplex PCR; in TCRdb, only in-frame clones are kept and a portion is missing. The sample has 600,000 to 800,000 clones, 55% to 75% seen once. Donors comprised only Caucasian adults living in Nashville, Tennessee. V gene TRBV19 combines with J gene TRBJ2-6; 8 bases map to TRBD1. Specimen: memory CD4+ T cells sorted from blood. The subset was: CD45RA-negative fraction. This receptor was identified in a woman in her 30s in good health. The CDR3 coding sequence is TGTGCCAGTAGTGACAGGGGAGCTGGGGCCAACGTCCTGACTTTC. Encoded protein: CASSDRGAGANVLTF.